This TCR beta chain was identified in a study of cytomegalovirus exposure and HLA in healthy donors. General study points: Investigators reported more than 150 TCR beta chains as tied to cytomegalovirus.

Notes on this clone: What it recognizes is unknown.

Only in-frame clones appear in the TCRdb table, and some are missing; sequencing was by immunoSEQ multiplex PCR. The data show about 260,000 clones, 90% seen once. Germline CDR1 MGHDK, CDR2 SYGVNS. The V end lost 5 bases, the J end lost 0 bases, and 17 bases lay between the germline ends. This CDR3 spans 16 amino acids. The sequence was collected from a woman between 25 and 40 years old in good health and CMV-seronegative. Source material: PBMCs. V usage is TRBV25-1 and J usage is TRBJ2-7; D perhaps matches TRBD2 (6 bases). CDR3 loop: CASSTRLGPTSYEQYF. The CDR3, as DNA: TGTGCCAGCAGTACTCGACTAGGCCCAACCTCCTACGAGCAGTACTTC.